A single T cell receptor (beta chain) is shown here with its context. This clone was detected a few times. Its antigen is unknown. There are no base qualities to consult, and no much larger clone falls within one base. Whole blood was collected in K2EDTA tubes by collaborating institutions according to the institutions' own protocols. For TCRbeta analysis, collaborators shipped samples in one of three forms: frozen whole blood, isolated PBMCs, or DNA extracted from either of those sample types. This sample is part of a study of blood T cell repertoires in COVID-19 (dated by TCRdb to about 2020). Regarding the research as a whole: Samples covering the acute and convalescent phases of COVID-19 were provided by collaborators in the United States, Italy and Spain. Where available, HLA class I and class II types were taken from metadata supplied by the sample provider and were not determined by assay-based typing. Samples were obtained from the ongoing ImmuneRACE study (first 160 participants) and from about 1,300 subjects provided by 6 global collaborators. The repertoires were released in a freely available public database intended as a resource for research on the immune response to SARS-CoV-2. Subjects who had been exposed to COVID-19, were actively infected with it, or had recovered from it provided the deeply sampled blood TCRbeta repertoires that made up the dataset. The material from the prospective study consisted of cDNA or gDNA derived from T cells, B-cell-depleted T cells, or PBMCs. A de-identified subject ID, COVID-19 status, age in years and sex were almost always included in the sample metadata.

The paper's findings and limits, for the study overall: The amount of clinical and demographic metadata varied by source and participant and was provided uncurated.

TCRbeta CDR3 regions were amplified from genomic DNA by means of the immunoSEQ Assay, a bias-controlled multiplex PCR. Regarding the original processing steps: The number of nucleated cells in each sample was estimated from the amplification of reference gene primers within the assay. To quantify the absolute abundance of each unique TCRbeta CDR3 rearrangement, sequence reads were collapsed and filtered. For each sample, productive Simpson clonality was calculated as the square root of Simpson's diversity index over productive rearrangements. TCRdb's version of the immuneACCESS table is confined to in-frame rearrangements and falls short of the full clone set. An unresolved V gene accounts for under half of the shortfall where checked; the remainder is of unknown origin. That table supplies the V and J calls and clone size; D and trimming were determined from the DNA. The sample contains 100,000 to 150,000 clones, more than 60% of them found a single time. The ten largest clones add up to under 3% of the sample.

The sequence was collected from a man between 70 and 80 years old with acute or convalescent COVID-19. What was sequenced was peripheral blood.

The DNA sequence reads TGTGCCAGCTCACCACCGAACCAGCAGACTTTGAGGGAGACCCAGTACTTC. It is translated as CASSPPNQQTLRETQYF. The chain joins TRBV18 to TRBJ2-5; the D gene cannot be named for sure. Counted from cysteine to phenylalanine, this CDR3 has 17 amino acids. Only CDR3 DNA is held: 51 bases, read in frame from base 1. CDR1 KGHSH and CDR2 LQKENI are derived from the germline V gene. V and J lose 0 bases and 5 bases, and a span of 19 bases separates them.